These 26 T cell receptor beta chains came from one sample sequenced in a study of beta chain features in type 1 diabetes. All of the isolated RNA was reverse transcribed, so expressed TCRB transcripts were sequenced. Assay: immunoSEQ multiplex PCR; the TCRdb copy retains only in-frame clones and omits some. The sample carries 250,000 to 300,000 clones, around 7.3% recorded once. The sample comprised central memory CD4+ T cells from blood. The source of these receptors is a woman aged 18-29 years in good health.

CDR3 residues: CASTRQGGYGYTF. The CDR3, as DNA: TGTGCCAGTACACGTCAGGGGGGCTATGGCTACACCTTC. This rearrangement joins TRBV19 to TRBJ1-2; 7 bases agree with TRBD1. Germline V gene lookup returns CDR1 LNHDA and CDR2 SQIVND (reference sequence). V trimming: 7 bases; J trimming: 4 bases; junction bases outside the gene matches: 6. The CDR3 contains 13 residues.

V is TRBV28 and J is TRBJ1-2; a weak D match, TRBD1 (5 bases). The CDR3 runs to 13 residues. V was trimmed by 8 bases and J by 1 base, leaving 11 bases between them. Germline CDR1 and CDR2: MDHEN and SYDVKM. The CDR3 coding sequence is TGTGCCAGCCTCAGGGACGTTAACTATGGCTACACCTTC. Its protein product is CASLRDVNYGYTF.

This clone has a handful of counts. The chain uses TRBV6-5 and TRBJ1-3; 9 bases line up with TRBD1. This CDR3 has 15 residues. Germline V gives CDR1 MNHEY, CDR2 SVGAGI. J lost 4 bases, V lost 6 bases, and 7 bases had no gene match. This CDR3 is CASSSTGGPGNTIYF. Here the CDR3 DNA reads TGTGCCAGCAGCAGTACAGGGGGCCCGGGAAACACCATATATTTT.

The J gene is TRBJ1-2, the V gene TRBV4-1; 7 nucleotides align to TRBD1. Per the germline V gene, CDR1 is MGHRA and CDR2 is YSYEKL. The CDR3 runs to 18 residues. V shed 4 bases, J shed 0 bases, and the junction held 14 bases outside the gene matches. The CDR3 sequence: CASSPPRAGTDSNYGYTF. CDR3 bases: TGCGCCAGCAGCCCTCCTCGGGCGGGGACAGACTCTAACTATGGCTACACCTTC.

The table lists this clone with a few counts. The chain combines TRBV9 with TRBJ2-2, with D perhaps being TRBD1 or TRBD2 (5 bases each). Trimming left V 7 bases short and J 0 bases short, with 10 bases between. Per germline, CDR1 SGDLS and CDR2 YYNGEE. The CDR3 contains 14 residues. The CDR3 is CASRGTPNTGELFF. Written as DNA, the CDR3 is TGTGCCAGCCGGGGCACGCCGAACACCGGGGAGCTGTTTTTT.

This clone came up a few times. The same CDR3 arises from other DNA sequences in this sample as well. The rearrangement joins TRBV5-1 to TRBJ1-4, with D uncertain. The germline gives CDR1 SGHRS, CDR2 YFSETQ. CDR3 size: 12 residues. With 3 bases removed from V and 7 bases from J, the gap between germline ends came to 7 bases. The CDR3 DNA sequence: TGCGCCAGCAGCTCCCGGGGTGAAAAACTGTTTTTT. Translated: CASSSRGEKLFF.

This clone occurred a few times. V and J are TRBV7-8 and TRBJ2-5; D possibly corresponds to TRBD2 (6 bases). The CDR3 runs 18 residues. Trimming stripped 5 bases from V and 5 bases from J, with 27 bases between. CDR1 is SGHVS, CDR2 FQNEAQ, per germline. CDR3 sequence: CASSERVIGAPTRETQYF. In nucleotides, the CDR3 is TGTGCCAGCAGCGAGCGGGTGATAGGGGCCCCTACGAGGGAGACCCAGTACTTC.

This clone occurred a few times. This rearrangement joins TRBV7-2 to TRBJ2-3; D possibly matches TRBD1 or TRBD2 (6 bases each). Between the trimmed V and J ends, which lost 2 bases and 3 bases, there was a span of 15 bases. The germline CDR1 and CDR2 sequences are SGHTA and FQGNSA. The CDR3 runs 16 residues. CDR3 sequence (DNA): TGTGCCAGCAGCTTAAATTCGGGGGCAGGAACAGATACGCAGTATTTT. Translation: CASSLNSGAGTDTQYF.

In DNA form, the CDR3 reads TGTGCCAGCAGCTCCCCCGGGACAGGCTACGAGCAGTACTTC. Encoded protein: CASSSPGTGYEQYF. The chain couples TRBV7-2 to TRBJ2-7; 8 nucleotides line up with TRBD1. The CDR3 sequence is 14 residues long. The junction had 5 bases not matched to a gene; V was cut back by 4 bases and J by 3 bases. CDR1 is SGHTA, CDR2 FQGNSA, per germline.

J is TRBJ2-1 and V is TRBV7-2; the match to TRBD1 covers 8 bases. Germline V gene data show CDR1 as SGHTA and CDR2 as FQGNSA. CDR3 size: 15 residues. The J segment lost 4 bases and the V segment lost 5 bases, leaving 7 bases of the junction unmatched. The CDR3 DNA reads TGTGCCAGCAGCATCTCGACAGGGGCGTACAATGAGCAGTTCTTC. It codes for CASSISTGAYNEQFF.

The table lists this clone with a few counts. The chain combines TRBV27 with TRBJ2-6; 8 bases match TRBD1. CDR1 and CDR2 from the germline V gene are MNHEY and SMNVEV (reference sequence). CDR3 length: 19 residues. Unmatched junction bases numbered 10, after V lost 3 bases and J lost 0 bases. CDR3 residues: CASSLRMTGATSGANVLTF. In DNA, the CDR3 is TGTGCCAGCAGTTTGAGGATGACAGGGGCCACCTCTGGGGCCAACGTCCTGACTTTC.

This clone came up a few times. Its ends do not fully match the called genes, so a read error is possible. The V call is TRBV4-2, the J call TRBJ1-4, with D perhaps TRBD1 (5 bases). The CDR3 is 15 residues long. The germline V gene has CDR1 LGHNA and CDR2 YNFKEQ. CDR3 sequence: CASSQDGASKEKLFF. CDR3 bases: TGTGCCAGCAGCCAAGATGGGGCATCTAAAGAAAAACTGTTTTTT.

In its sample, this clone was seen a few times. This chain connects TRBV30 to TRBJ2-1; D is perhaps TRBD2 (5 bases). The CDR3 loop spans 13 amino acids. The germline gives CDR1 GTSNPN, CDR2 SVGIG (reference sequence). Trimming pared 5 bases from V and 0 bases from J, leaving 8 bases between. CDR3 sequence: CAWGADSYNEQFF. The CDR3 nucleotides are TGTGCCTGGGGAGCGGACTCCTACAATGAGCAGTTCTTC.

The chain is built from TRBV7-3 and TRBJ1-1; maybe TRBD1 (5 bases). This CDR3 contains 14 residues. The germline CDR1 and CDR2 sequences are SGHTA and FQGTGA. V lost 5 bases to trimming and J lost 1 base, with 11 bases between them. The CDR3 bases are TGTGCCAGCAGCCCTACGACAGCGAACACTGAAGCTTTCTTT. Encoded protein: CASSPTTANTEAFF.

This clone was counted only a few times. The CDR3 DNA reads as TGCAGCGTTGGGGGATGGCAGGGCCACTACGAGCAGTACGTC. Encoded protein: CSVGGWQGHYEQYV. The gene calls are TRBV29-1 and TRBJ2-7; tentatively, D is TRBD1 (5 bases). This CDR3 region has 14 residues. Trimming removed 4 bases at V and 3 bases at J, with 16 bases between. The germline V gene encodes CDR1 SQVTM and CDR2 ANQGSEA.

The V call is TRBV25-1, the J call TRBJ1-3, with D tentatively TRBD1 (5 bases). Germline CDR1 MGHDK, CDR2 SYGVNS. The CDR3 sequence is 16 residues long. Deletions cut 2 bases from V and 5 bases from J, with 16 bases between. The CDR3 DNA sequence: TGTGCCAGCAGTGAACCCGGGACGGCGGGGAGAAACACCATATATTTT. Its protein product is CASSEPGTAGRNTIYF.

This clone was seen just once. The rearrangement links TRBV4-3 to TRBJ2-3, with TRBD2 identical over 9 bases. Looked up from germline, CDR1 is LGHNA and CDR2 is YSLEER. V shed 0 bases, J shed 11 bases, and the junction held 12 bases outside the gene matches. CDR3 length: 16 amino acids. Written as DNA, the CDR3 is TGCGCCAGCAGCCAAGACACGCGGGGGGGTATATTTAAGCAGTATTTT. It encodes CASSQDTRGGIFKQYF.

This sequence joins TRBV11-3 and TRBJ2-5, with D hard to call. CDR1 SGHNT and CDR2 YENEEA come from the germline V gene. CDR3 length: 14 residues. V gave up 0 bases and J gave up 1 base, with 6 bases separating them. DNA for the CDR3: TGTGCCAGCAGCTTAGAGGGTTTCCAAGAGACCCAGTACTTC. Its protein product is CASSLEGFQETQYF.

Only a few counts were recorded for this clone. This rearrangement joins TRBV7-2 to TRBJ1-5; no clear D. The V end lost 5 bases, the J end lost 7 bases, and 15 bases lay between the germline ends. This CDR3 contains 14 residues. Per germline, CDR1 SGHTA and CDR2 FQGNSA. The DNA for the CDR3 is TGTGCCAGCAGCCCCGTTGGGCGAGGACAGCCCCAGCATTTT. Residues: CASSPVGRGQPQHF.

J is TRBJ1-4 and V is TRBV5-1; perhaps TRBD1 as D (5 bases). The CDR3 contains 18 residues. V was shortened by 4 bases and J by 0 bases, with 19 bases between the two germline ends. CDR1 is SGHRS and CDR2 is YFSETQ in the germline V gene. The CDR3 DNA follows: TGCGCCAGCAGCCCTCTGAAGGAGGGACCTGCAACTAATGAAAAACTGTTTTTT. Amino acid sequence: CASSPLKEGPATNEKLFF.

This clone showed up just a few times. The chain links TRBV5-1 to TRBJ2-5; maybe TRBD2 (7 bases). V lost 4 bases and J 2 bases, leaving 18 bases between the germline ends. Germline V gene sequence: CDR1 SGHRS, CDR2 YFSETQ. The CDR3 length is 16 residues. The DNA for the CDR3 is TGCGCCAGCAGCCGGGGGGCTAGCGGAAGACAAGAGACCCAGTACTTC. It translates to CASSRGASGRQETQYF.

The chain couples TRBV7-8 to TRBJ2-5; no definite D call. The V end was cut by 4 bases, the J end by 7 bases, with 7 bases between. Germline values: CDR1 SGHVS, CDR2 FQNEAQ. The CDR3 has 11 residues. For the CDR3, the DNA is TGTGCCAGCAGCTCTACCCGGACCCAGTACTTC. This encodes CASSSTRTQYF. Together with reference TRBV7-8 and TRBJ2-5, the CDR3 gives the full variable domain: GAGVSQSPRYKVAKRGQDVALRCDPISGHVSLFWYQQALGQGPEFLTYFQNEAQLDKSGLPSDRFFAERPEGSVSTLKIQRTQQEDSAVYLCASSSTRTQYFGPGTRLLVL.

The chain's CDR3 is CASSLAPANGYTF. The CDR3 bases are TGCGCCAGCAGCTTGGCGCCGGCCAATGGCTACACCTTC. The chain uses TRBV5-1 and TRBJ1-2, with D unresolved. Trimming removed 0 bases at V and 6 bases at J, with 9 bases between. This CDR3 comprises 13 residues. The germline V gene has CDR1 SGHRS and CDR2 YFSETQ.

This clone was found many times. J is TRBJ2-3 and V is TRBV4-1; a possible D gene is TRBD2 (6 bases). The germline V gene has CDR1 MGHRA and CDR2 YSYEKL. The CDR3 consists of 14 residues. Trimming removed 4 bases at V and 0 bases at J, with 8 bases between. The CDR3 reads CASSPGLSTDTQYF. The CDR3 DNA reads TGCGCCAGCAGCCCGGGACTGAGCACAGATACGCAGTATTTT.

The table lists this clone with a few counts. This chain uses TRBV25-1 with TRBJ1-3, with D unresolved. The CDR3 consists of 17 residues. The germline V gene has CDR1 MGHDK and CDR2 SYGVNS. The ends were cut back, 2 bases at V and 0 bases at J, with 14 bases in the middle. The CDR3 region is CASSEEGITSSGNTIYF. CDR3 coding DNA: TGTGCCAGCAGTGAAGAGGGCATTACAAGCTCTGGAAACACCATATATTTT.

The chain has TRBV7-9 and TRBJ2-7, with TRBD2 as a possible D gene (6 bases). The V and J ends lost 2 bases and 3 bases respectively, with 14 bases between them. This CDR3 has 15 residues. Germline CDR1 SEHNR, CDR2 FQNEAQ (reference sequence). CDR3 sequence (DNA): TGTGCCAGCAGCTTAATCCAGGGAGGCGGCTACGAGCAGTACTTC. This codes for CASSLIQGGGYEQYF.